The source of this T cell receptor (beta chain) is a study of OX40 agonist ivuxolimab in advanced cancers. Across the study: Given to patients was ivuxolimab, an agonistic anti-OX40 (CD134) antibody. At 82.7% male, the cohort had a mean age of 60 years, ranging from roughly 20 to 79.

Produced via immunoSEQ multiplex PCR; TCRdb's table is partial and in-frame only. The sample has 77,000 or so clones; 92% are singletons. Per the germline V gene, CDR1 is SQVTM and CDR2 is ANQGSEA. The CDR3 contains 14 residues. V gave up 3 bases and J gave up 1 base; unmatched junction bases: 1. The receptor was isolated from an adult with an advanced solid tumor such as melanoma, head and neck, liver or kidney cancer. This sequence joins TRBV29-1 and TRBJ2-3; 10 bases match TRBD2. This specimen consisted of CD4+ or CD8+ T cells sorted from blood, obtained in a trial of the OX40 agonist ivuxolimab. The CDR3 bases are TGCAGCGTTGACACTAGCGGGGGCACAGATACGCAGTATTTT. This sequence encodes CSVDTSGGTDTQYF.